This T cell receptor (beta chain) appears in the sequencing data of a study of beta chain features in type 1 diabetes. This CDR3 spans 14 amino acids. Unmatched junction bases numbered 3, after V lost 3 bases and J lost 2 bases. Per the germline V gene, CDR1 is MDHEN and CDR2 is SYDVKM. The authors reverse transcribed all of the isolated RNA, so sequencing captured expressed TCRB transcripts. Only in-frame clones appear in the TCRdb table, and some are missing; sequencing was by immunoSEQ multiplex PCR. This table has around 330,000 clones, around 10% appearing once. The clonotype originates from a woman aged 25 to 39 in good health. Sequenced sample: naive CD4+ T cells from blood. The chain carries TRBV28 and TRBJ2-7; TRBD1 matches at 8 bases. CDR3 bases: TGTGCCAGCAGTTTGGGACAGGTCACCTACGAGCAGTACTTC. Protein: CASSLGQVTYEQYF.